These 7 T cell receptor beta chains came from one sample sequenced in a study of CD8 T cells in ankylosing spondylitis (TCRdb year 2017). The library was produced with 5' RACE. The sequencer was an Illumina HiSeq 2500. TCRdb's own reprocessing of the public reads used fastp at Q25 and MiXCR and kept productive beta chains. Each entry merges the rows of one CDR3 protein and shows their most common DNA and genes. Present in this sample are 180,000 or so distinct CDR3 sequences, around 10% of which were seen just once. About 28% of the sample goes to the ten largest clones. The specimen sequenced was blood, either unsorted or a sorted T cell fraction (not recorded which). The receptors were gathered from a male donor with ankylosing spondylitis or in good health (not recorded which).

This clonotype was counted between two and nine times. The chain links TRBV5-1 to TRBJ1-1; D gene ambiguous. The CDR3 spans 13 residues. Germline assignment: CDR1 SGHRS and CDR2 YFSETQ. Trimming stripped 3 bases from V and 11 bases from J, with 17 bases between. CDR3 DNA: TGCGCCAGCAGCTCCCTAGGCCCTACTGGGGCTTTCTTT. This sequence encodes CASSSLGPTGAFF.

This clonotype has more than one count but fewer than ten. The gene calls are TRBV19 and TRBJ2-2; D is unclear. With 2 bases removed from V and 6 bases from J, the gap between germline ends came to 13 bases. Germline CDR1 and CDR2: LNHDA and SQIVND (reference sequence). The CDR3 sequence is 15 residues long. The CDR3 protein is CASSINPTTPGELFF. The CDR3 region has the DNA TGTGCCAGTAGTATAAACCCGACAACCCCCGGGGAGCTGTTTTTT. The full variable domain, its missing parts supplied by reference TRBV19 and TRBJ2-2, is DGGITQSPKYLFRKEGQNVTLSCEQNLNHDAMYWYRQDPGQGLRLIYYSQIVNDFQKGDIAEGYSVSREKKESFPLTVTSAQKNPTAFYLCASSINPTTPGELFFGEGSRLTVL.

Many counts were recorded for this clonotype. The V gene is TRBV6-4, the J gene TRBJ2-1; 8 bases match TRBD2. The V gene end was trimmed by 9 bases and the J gene end by 3 bases; junction bases not matched to a gene: 7. Germline CDR1 MRHNA, CDR2 SNTAGT. The CDR3 sequence is 14 residues long. The DNA of the CDR3 is TGTGCCAGACCAAGCGGGAGCTTCTACAATGAGCAGTTCTTC. Encoded protein: CARPSGSFYNEQFF.

Ten or more counts support this clonotype. The rearrangement uses TRBV12-3 or TRBV12-4 and TRBJ2-4, with 7 bases lining up with TRBD1. The CDR3 runs to 17 residues. Losses at the gene ends were 0 bases for V and 8 bases for J; bases not matched to a gene: 13. The CDR3 spells CASSLASTGSRVDIQYF. CDR3 nucleotides: TGTGCCAGCAGTTTAGCGTCGACAGGGTCCCGTGTGGACATTCAGTACTTC.

This clonotype was seen at least ten times. The chain recombines TRBV5-1 with TRBJ1-2, with D hard to call. CDR3 length equals 15 residues. Germline CDR1 SGHRS, CDR2 YFSETQ. Between the trimmed V and J ends, which lost 2 bases and 4 bases, there was a span of 15 bases. The CDR3 DNA reads TGCGCCAGCAGCTTAAAGGTCACGGCTCCCTATGGCTACACCTTC. It translates to CASSLKVTAPYGYTF. Looking up the rest from reference TRBV5-1 and TRBJ1-2 gives the full variable domain: KAGVTQTPRYLIKTRGQQVTLSCSPISGHRSVSWYQQTPGQGLQFLFEYFSETQRNKGNFPGRFSGRQFSNSRSEMNVSTLELGDSALYLCASSLKVTAPYGYTFGSGTRLTVV.

This clonotype was seen many times. The J gene is TRBJ2-7, the V gene TRBV7-6; 10 bases line up with TRBD1. The CDR3 runs to 15 residues. The V gene end was trimmed by 5 bases and the J gene end by 6 bases; junction bases not matched to a gene: 10. CDR1 is SGHVS and CDR2 is FNYEAQ in the germline V gene. CDR3: CASSPQTGGAVEQYF. The CDR3 DNA sequence: TGTGCCAGCAGCCCACAGACAGGGGGCGCGGTCGAGCAGTACTTC.

This clonotype has ten or more counts. The chain carries TRBV4-3 and TRBJ2-6, with TRBD1 matching over 7 bases. This CDR3 contains 16 residues. Germline V lookup: CDR1 LGHNA, CDR2 YSLEER. Unmatched junction bases numbered 4, after V lost 2 bases and J lost 3 bases. The CDR3 coding sequence is TGCGCCAGCAGCCAATTAGGGGGCAGTGGGGCCAACGTCCTGACTTTC. Amino acid sequence: CASSQLGGSGANVLTF.